Listed below are T cell receptor beta chains from one sample, sequenced in a study of cytomegalovirus exposure and HLA in healthy donors. Using immunoSEQ multiplex PCR, the repertoire was profiled, and TCRdb retains in-frame clones only, with some absent. The table has 150,000 to 190,000 clones, roughly 80% seen once. What was sequenced was PBMCs. These receptors all come from a woman aged 45-60 years in good health and CMV-seropositive. The CDR3 runs from the conserved cysteine through the conserved F or W. Each record gives: D gene, J gene, V gene, clone size, CDR3 length, CDR3 DNA, CDR3 protein. A D gene is named only where the DNA matches it firmly. Only part of the rows carry a size: once, few, many, or a class if the clone is expanded.

d_gene: .; j_gene: TRBJ2-7; v_gene: TRBV29-1; abundance: .; len: 15; CDR3nt: TGCAGCGTCTCCAACCATCGGCGGGGATCCTACGAGCAGTACTTC; CDR3aa: CSVSNHRRGSYEQYF
d_gene: .; j_gene: TRBJ2-7; v_gene: TRBV27; abundance: few; len: 12; CDR3nt: TGTGCCAGCAGCGAGACACCTTACGAGCAGTACTTC; CDR3aa: CASSETPYEQYF
d_gene: .; j_gene: TRBJ2-2; v_gene: TRBV4-3; abundance: .; len: 14; CDR3nt: TGCGCCAGCAGGGCGGGCCGTGACACCGGGGAGCTGTTTTTT; CDR3aa: CASRAGRDTGELFF
d_gene: TRBD1; j_gene: TRBJ2-7; v_gene: TRBV10-3; abundance: once; len: 13; CDR3nt: TGTGCCAGCGGGACAGGGTTTTCCTACGAGCAGTACTTC; CDR3aa: CASGTGFSYEQYF
d_gene: TRBD2; j_gene: TRBJ2-7; v_gene: TRBV11-2; abundance: .; len: 17; CDR3nt: TGTGCCAGCAGCCAACCGACTAGCGGGGGGGCTTTTGACGAGCAGTACTTC; CDR3aa: CASSQPTSGGAFDEQYF
d_gene: .; j_gene: TRBJ1-2; v_gene: TRBV29-1; abundance: .; len: 11; CDR3nt: TGCAGCGTATCACTAAACTATGGCTACACCTTC; CDR3aa: CSVSLNYGYTF
d_gene: .; j_gene: TRBJ1-1; v_gene: TRBV30; abundance: few; len: 14; CDR3nt: TGTGCCTGGAGTGTTGGACAGAGGAACACTGAAGCTTTCTTT; CDR3aa: CAWSVGQRNTEAFF
d_gene: TRBD1; j_gene: TRBJ2-1; v_gene: TRBV5-1; abundance: .; len: 16; CDR3nt: TGCGCCAGCAGCTTTCGGTTCGGACAGGGTCTGAATGAGCAGTTCTTC; CDR3aa: CASSFRFGQGLNEQFF
d_gene: .; j_gene: TRBJ1-4; v_gene: TRBV7-8; abundance: .; len: 14; CDR3nt: TGTGCCAGCAGCTTAACTTCAACTAATGAAAAACTGTTTTTT; CDR3aa: CASSLTSTNEKLFF
d_gene: .; j_gene: TRBJ2-3; v_gene: TRBV30; abundance: .; len: 14; CDR3nt: TGTGCCTGGAGTGTACGACGGGGAACAGATACGCAGTATTTT; CDR3aa: CAWSVRRGTDTQYF
d_gene: TRBD2; j_gene: TRBJ2-7; v_gene: TRBV6-1; abundance: .; len: 17; CDR3nt: TGTGCCAGCAGTGTAGCGACTAGCGGGATCCACTCCTACGAGCAGTACTTC; CDR3aa: CASSVATSGIHSYEQYF
d_gene: TRBD1; j_gene: TRBJ2-3; v_gene: TRBV6-1; abundance: .; len: 14; CDR3nt: TGTGCCAGCAGGGACAGGGGGCTAATAGATACGCAGTATTTT; CDR3aa: CASRDRGLIDTQYF
d_gene: TRBD2; j_gene: TRBJ2-1; v_gene: TRBV30; abundance: .; len: 16; CDR3nt: TGTGCCTGGAGCTCGCGGGGGGGCCGAAGGGACAATGAGCAGTTCTTC; CDR3aa: CAWSSRGGRRDNEQFF
d_gene: .; j_gene: TRBJ1-1; v_gene: TRBV15; abundance: once; len: 15; CDR3nt: TGTGCCACCAGCAGTGAGGGGGGGGGAAACACTGAAGCTTTCTTT; CDR3aa: CATSSEGGGNTEAFF
d_gene: .; j_gene: TRBJ2-2; v_gene: TRBV4-3; abundance: once; len: 14; CDR3nt: TGCGCCAGCAGCCAAGGTCGGTTTACCGGGGAGCTGTTTTTT; CDR3aa: CASSQGRFTGELFF
d_gene: TRBD1; j_gene: TRBJ1-5; v_gene: TRBV6-5; abundance: .; len: 13; CDR3nt: TGTGCCAGCACGGGGACAGGTAGGCAGCCCCAGCATTTT; CDR3aa: CASTGTGRQPQHF
d_gene: TRBD2; j_gene: TRBJ2-3; v_gene: TRBV14; abundance: .; len: 16; CDR3nt: TGTGCCAGCAGCCCCCGACTAGCGGGGACCGGGGATACGCAGTATTTT; CDR3aa: CASSPRLAGTGDTQYF
d_gene: .; j_gene: TRBJ2-1; v_gene: TRBV9; abundance: .; len: 14; CDR3nt: TGTGCCAGCAGCGTAATCGTACCCGGGGGTGAGCAGTTCTTC; CDR3aa: CASSVIVPGGEQFF
d_gene: TRBD1; j_gene: TRBJ1-1; v_gene: TRBV18; abundance: few; len: 16; CDR3nt: TGTGCCAGCTCACCACCGCGCGGGACAGGGGGACCTGAAGCTTTCTTT; CDR3aa: CASSPPRGTGGPEAFF
d_gene: .; j_gene: TRBJ1-1; v_gene: TRBV2; abundance: .; len: 14; CDR3nt: TGTGCCAGCAGTGACCAGGGCCCGAACACTGAAGCTTTCTTT; CDR3aa: CASSDQGPNTEAFF
d_gene: .; j_gene: TRBJ2-3; v_gene: TRBV21-1; abundance: .; len: 17; CDR3nt: TGTGCCAGCAGCAAAGTCGGAGCGCCTGCTAGCACAGATACGCAGTATTTT; CDR3aa: CASSKVGAPASTDTQYF
d_gene: .; j_gene: TRBJ1-6; v_gene: TRBV2; abundance: .; len: 14; CDR3nt: TGTGCCAGCACGGTCGGGGGGCAAAATTCACCCCTCCACTTT; CDR3aa: CASTVGGQNSPLHF
d_gene: TRBD2; j_gene: TRBJ2-7; v_gene: TRBV4-3; abundance: few; len: 15; CDR3nt: TGCGCCAGCAGCCGACTAGCGGGGATCTCCTACGAGCAGTACTTC; CDR3aa: CASSRLAGISYEQYF
d_gene: .; j_gene: TRBJ2-2; v_gene: TRBV7-2; abundance: .; len: 16; CDR3nt: TGTGCCAGCAGCTTAGTTGTCGGCGGGGTAACCGGGGAGCTGTTTTTT; CDR3aa: CASSLVVGGVTGELFF
d_gene: TRBD2; j_gene: TRBJ2-7; v_gene: TRBV5-6; abundance: .; len: 15; CDR3nt: TGTGCCAGCAGCTTGGCCGGGACTAGAGTTTACGAGCAGTACTTC; CDR3aa: CASSLAGTRVYEQYF
d_gene: .; j_gene: TRBJ1-3; v_gene: TRBV7-2; abundance: .; len: 14; CDR3nt: TGTGCCAGCAGCCCTATTCTGGCGGCCAACACCATATATTTT; CDR3aa: CASSPILAANTIYF
d_gene: .; j_gene: TRBJ1-1; v_gene: TRBV19; abundance: .; len: 16; CDR3nt: TGTGCCAGTAGTATGTGGGCGGAGGGCTCGAACACTGAAGCTTTCTTT; CDR3aa: CASSMWAEGSNTEAFF
d_gene: TRBD1; j_gene: TRBJ2-1; v_gene: TRBV6-1; abundance: few; len: 15; CDR3nt: TGTGCCAGCAGTGAATGGGGACAGGGGGATAATGAGCAGTTCTTC; CDR3aa: CASSEWGQGDNEQFF
d_gene: TRBD1; j_gene: TRBJ1-5; v_gene: TRBV6-1; abundance: .; len: 14; CDR3nt: TGTGCCAGCAGTCGGGACAGGGTCTATCAGCCCCAGCATTTT; CDR3aa: CASSRDRVYQPQHF
d_gene: TRBD2; j_gene: TRBJ2-1; v_gene: TRBV5-1; abundance: .; len: 16; CDR3nt: TGCGCCAGCAGCCCGGGACTGAGGCGGGGGGGCTTTGAGCAGTTCTTC; CDR3aa: CASSPGLRRGGFEQFF
d_gene: TRBD1; j_gene: TRBJ1-1; v_gene: TRBV29-1; abundance: .; len: 12; CDR3nt: TGCAGCGTTCGCCGGGACAGGGAGGAAGCTTTCTTT; CDR3aa: CSVRRDREEAFF
d_gene: TRBD1; j_gene: TRBJ2-3; v_gene: TRBV25-1; abundance: .; len: 15; CDR3nt: TGTGCCAGCAGTGTGGGACAGGTATACACAGATACGCAGTATTTT; CDR3aa: CASSVGQVYTDTQYF
d_gene: TRBD1; j_gene: TRBJ1-1; v_gene: TRBV6-6; abundance: .; len: 14; CDR3nt: TGTGCCAGCAGTCCAGACAGGGAGGACACTGAAGCTTTCTTT; CDR3aa: CASSPDREDTEAFF
d_gene: TRBD2; j_gene: TRBJ2-1; v_gene: TRBV2; abundance: few; len: 12; CDR3nt: TGTGCCAGCTCGGGGGGTTACAATGAGCAGTTCTTC; CDR3aa: CASSGGYNEQFF
d_gene: .; j_gene: TRBJ1-1; v_gene: TRBV6-5; abundance: .; len: 15; CDR3nt: TGTGCCAGCGCAGGAGGGTCTGGGCTTCTGACTGAAGCTTTCTTT; CDR3aa: CASAGGSGLLTEAFF
d_gene: .; j_gene: TRBJ2-7; v_gene: TRBV29-1; abundance: .; len: 12; CDR3nt: TGCAGCGTAGGAGAATCAAGCTACGAGCAGTACTTC; CDR3aa: CSVGESSYEQYF
d_gene: .; j_gene: TRBJ1-1; v_gene: TRBV18; abundance: .; len: 15; CDR3nt: TGTGCCAGCTCACCAGTCCGCAGGGAGAACACTGAAGCTTTCTTT; CDR3aa: CASSPVRRENTEAFF
d_gene: .; j_gene: TRBJ1-5; v_gene: TRBV2; abundance: .; len: 16; CDR3nt: TGTGCCAGCAGTGACATTACAGGGCGTCACGATCAGCCCCAGCATTTT; CDR3aa: CASSDITGRHDQPQHF
d_gene: .; j_gene: TRBJ1-5; v_gene: TRBV9; abundance: .; len: 15; CDR3nt: TGTGCCAGCAGCGTAGGCAGTACTAGCAATCAGCCCCAGCATTTT; CDR3aa: CASSVGSTSNQPQHF
d_gene: TRBD1; j_gene: TRBJ1-4; v_gene: TRBV5-8; abundance: .; len: 15; CDR3nt: TGTGCCAGCATCCTGGGACAGGGAAGAGGAGAAAAACTGTTTTTT; CDR3aa: CASILGQGRGEKLFF
d_gene: .; j_gene: TRBJ1-4; v_gene: TRBV5-6; abundance: .; len: 15; CDR3nt: TGTGCCAGCAGCTTGTACTCCGCAACTAATGAAAAACTGTTTTTT; CDR3aa: CASSLYSATNEKLFF
d_gene: .; j_gene: TRBJ2-1; v_gene: TRBV7-7; abundance: .; len: 15; CDR3nt: TGTGCCAGCAGTGCTCAGGGTTTCGGAAGGAATGAGCAGTTCTTC; CDR3aa: CASSAQGFGRNEQFF
d_gene: TRBD1; j_gene: TRBJ1-2; v_gene: TRBV5-6; abundance: few; len: 16; CDR3nt: TGTGCCAGCAGCTTGTTCGACAGGGCCCTAGTGGATGGCTACACCTTC; CDR3aa: CASSLFDRALVDGYTF
d_gene: .; j_gene: TRBJ2-7; v_gene: TRBV5-8; abundance: .; len: 13; CDR3nt: TGTGCCAGCAGCTTATCAGGTTCCAACGAGCAGTACTTC; CDR3aa: CASSLSGSNEQYF
d_gene: .; j_gene: TRBJ2-7; v_gene: TRBV5-6; abundance: .; len: 15; CDR3nt: TGTGCCAGCAGCTTGGGGGTAGCGGTGGCCTACGAGCAGTACTTC; CDR3aa: CASSLGVAVAYEQYF
d_gene: TRBD1; j_gene: TRBJ2-7; v_gene: TRBV28; abundance: .; len: 15; CDR3nt: TGTGCCAGCAGTTCAACCGGGACAGGGGGTGTCGAGCAGTACTTC; CDR3aa: CASSSTGTGGVEQYF
d_gene: .; j_gene: TRBJ2-3; v_gene: TRBV30; abundance: .; len: 13; CDR3nt: TGTGCCTGGAGTGGACAGCGCACAGATACGCAGTATTTT; CDR3aa: CAWSGQRTDTQYF
d_gene: .; j_gene: TRBJ2-1; v_gene: TRBV27; abundance: .; len: 13; CDR3nt: TGTGCCAGCAGTTTAAGCAGGGGCCGTGAGCAGTTCTTC; CDR3aa: CASSLSRGREQFF
d_gene: .; j_gene: TRBJ1-5; v_gene: TRBV19; abundance: .; len: 15; CDR3nt: TGTGCCAGTAGATCGGAGAGTAATAGCAATCAGCCCCAGCATTTT; CDR3aa: CASRSESNSNQPQHF
d_gene: TRBD1; j_gene: TRBJ2-7; v_gene: TRBV19; abundance: .; len: 15; CDR3nt: TGTGCCAGTAGTCCCCGCCCGGACAGGAATCACGAGCAGTACTTC; CDR3aa: CASSPRPDRNHEQYF
d_gene: TRBD1; j_gene: TRBJ1-1; v_gene: TRBV30; abundance: .; len: 13; CDR3nt: TGTGCCTGGAGTAGAGACCAGGGACAGCAAGCTTTCTTT; CDR3aa: CAWSRDQGQQAFF